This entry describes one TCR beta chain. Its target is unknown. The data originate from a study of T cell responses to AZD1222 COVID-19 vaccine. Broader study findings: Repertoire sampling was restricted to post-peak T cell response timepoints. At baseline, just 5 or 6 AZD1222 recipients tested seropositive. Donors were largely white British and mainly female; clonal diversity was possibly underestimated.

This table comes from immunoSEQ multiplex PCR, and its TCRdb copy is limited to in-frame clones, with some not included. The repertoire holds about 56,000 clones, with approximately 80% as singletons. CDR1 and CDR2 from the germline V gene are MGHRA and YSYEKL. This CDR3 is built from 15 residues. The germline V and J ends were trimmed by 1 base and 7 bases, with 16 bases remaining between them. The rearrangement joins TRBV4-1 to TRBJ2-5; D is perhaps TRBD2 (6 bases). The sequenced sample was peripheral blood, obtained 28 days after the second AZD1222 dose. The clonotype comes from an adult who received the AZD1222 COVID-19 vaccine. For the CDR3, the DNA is TGCGCCAGCAGCCAAGGGGCTCTACTAGCTGGGACCCAGTACTTC. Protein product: CASSQGALLAGTQYF.